The 2 T cell receptor beta chains below were found in one sample sequenced in a study of T-cell reconstitution after alpha-beta-depleted transplantation in children (dated by TCRdb to about 2016). Libraries were prepared through PCR. Sequencing instrument: Illumina HiSeq 2500. TCR library preparation used molecular barcoding, with unique molecular identifiers applied to normalize quantification of the TCRbeta repertoire. TCRdb cleaned the public reads at Q25 with fastp, built clones with MiXCR and kept in-frame beta chains. Rows with one shared CDR3 protein collapse into an entry with the most common genes and DNA. The sample contains about 870,000 distinct CDR3 sequences, less than 20% of them found a single time. Approximately 5% of the sample is held by the ten biggest clonotypes. The treatment or condition label here, explained by the study, means: allogeneic hematopoietic cell transplantation with graft depleted of TCRalphabeta T cells and CD19 B cells.

This sample comprised PBMCs, mostly from graft donor cells, obtained 360 days after TCRalphabeta/CD19-depleted stem cell transplant. These receptors were taken from a male patient younger than 18 who had a stem cell transplant for acute lymphoblastic leukemia, so the T cells may come from the graft donor.

Only a few counts were recorded for this clonotype. The V call is TRBV27, the J call TRBJ1-1; the D gene is possibly TRBD1 (6 bases). The CDR3 has 13 amino acids. Germline V gene sequence: CDR1 MNHEY, CDR2 SMNVEV (reference sequence). V lost 6 bases and J lost 7, with 15 bases in between. The CDR3 coding sequence is TGTGCCAGCAGCCTAGGGACACCTGATGAAGCTTTCTTT. Translation gives CASSLGTPDEAFF.

The chain links TRBV12-3 or TRBV12-4 to TRBJ2-1, with D unresolved. CDR3 length: 13 residues. V was cut by 1 base and J by 5 bases, with 6 bases left in between. CDR3 in DNA: TGTGCCAGCAGTTTAGAGTACCACAATGAGCAGTTCTTC. Translated: CASSLEYHNEQFF.